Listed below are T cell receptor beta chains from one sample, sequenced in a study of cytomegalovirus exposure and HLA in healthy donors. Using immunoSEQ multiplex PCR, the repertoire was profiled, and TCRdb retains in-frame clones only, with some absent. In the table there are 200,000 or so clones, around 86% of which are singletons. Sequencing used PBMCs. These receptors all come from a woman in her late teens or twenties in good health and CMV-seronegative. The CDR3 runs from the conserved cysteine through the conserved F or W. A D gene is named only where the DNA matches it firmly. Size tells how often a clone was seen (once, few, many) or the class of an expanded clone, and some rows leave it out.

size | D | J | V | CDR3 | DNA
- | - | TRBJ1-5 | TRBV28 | CASSLYFRDQPQHF | TGTGCCAGCAGTTTATACTTCCGGGATCAGCCCCAGCATTTT
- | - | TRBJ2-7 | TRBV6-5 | CASSYVSPPYEQYF | TGTGCCAGCAGTTACGTATCCCCTCCTTACGAGCAGTACTTC
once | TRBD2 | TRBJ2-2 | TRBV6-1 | CASRLGRVGTGELFF | TGTGCCAGCAGGTTAGGGAGGGTCGGGACCGGGGAGCTGTTTTTT
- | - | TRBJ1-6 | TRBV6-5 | CASRREGPGSPLHF | TGTGCCAGCAGGCGGGAAGGGCCTGGGTCACCCCTCCACTTT
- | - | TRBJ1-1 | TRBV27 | CASSFMDMNTEAFF | TGTGCCAGCAGTTTTATGGACATGAACACTGAAGCTTTCTTT
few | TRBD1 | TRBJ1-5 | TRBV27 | CASSLSAPGGVRLSQPQHF | TGTGCCAGCAGTTTATCGGCTCCAGGGGGCGTACGTTTAAGTCAGCCCCAGCATTTT
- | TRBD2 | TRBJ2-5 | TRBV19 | CASSMGGTETQYF | TGTGCCAGTAGTATGGGGGGGACAGAGACCCAGTACTTC
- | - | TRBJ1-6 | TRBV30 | CAWSSGSNSPLHF | TGTGCCTGGAGTAGCGGGAGCAATTCACCCCTCCACTTT
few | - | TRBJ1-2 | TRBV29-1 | CSVAEAGAAPYGYTF | TGCAGCGTTGCCGAGGCGGGGGCCGCACCCTATGGCTACACCTTC
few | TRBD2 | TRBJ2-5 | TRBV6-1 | CASSGRDYPGETQYF | TGTGCCAGCAGTGGACGGGACTACCCAGGGGAGACCCAGTACTTC
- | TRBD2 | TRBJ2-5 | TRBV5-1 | CASSPRAGDTGNQYF | TGCGCCAGCAGCCCCCGAGCGGGAGATACCGGGAACCAGTACTTC
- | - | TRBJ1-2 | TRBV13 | CASSLEATDTYGYTF | TGTGCCAGCAGCTTAGAAGCTACCGATACCTATGGCTACACCTTC
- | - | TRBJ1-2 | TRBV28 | CASSVQRSDYGYTF | TGTGCCAGCAGTGTACAGCGGTCAGACTATGGCTACACCTTC
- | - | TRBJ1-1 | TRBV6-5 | CASSYSIGQQYTEAFF | TGTGCCAGCAGTTACTCGATCGGACAACAGTACACTGAAGCTTTCTTT
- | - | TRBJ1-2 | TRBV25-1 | CASSEQLGYTF | TGTGCCAGCAGTGAGCAGTTAGGCTACACCTTC
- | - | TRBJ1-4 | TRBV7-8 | CASSLATGVFATNEKLFF | TGTGCCAGCAGCTTAGCAACGGGGGTTTTCGCAACTAATGAAAAACTGTTTTTT
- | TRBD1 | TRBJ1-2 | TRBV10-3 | CAISESETGGNGYTF | TGTGCCATCAGTGAGTCGGAGACAGGGGGCAATGGCTACACCTTC
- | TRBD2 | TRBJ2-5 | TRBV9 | CASSEIAGGREETQYF | TGTGCCAGCAGCGAGATAGCGGGAGGTCGGGAAGAGACCCAGTACTTC
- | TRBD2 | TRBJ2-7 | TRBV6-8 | CASSYSVRWLAGGQTISEQYF | TGTGCCAGCAGTTACTCTGTTCGTTGGCTAGCGGGAGGGCAAACTATCTCCGAGCAGTACTTC
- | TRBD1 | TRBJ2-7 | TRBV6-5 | CASSYLGTGGEQYF | TGTGCCAGCAGTTACTTAGGGACAGGGGGCGAGCAGTACTTC
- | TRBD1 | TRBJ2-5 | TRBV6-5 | CASSSGTGIQETQYF | TGTGCCAGCAGTTCCGGGACAGGGATTCAAGAGACCCAGTACTTC
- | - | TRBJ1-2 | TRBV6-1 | CASSDQPQNSYGYTF | TGTGCCAGCAGTGACCAACCACAGAATTCCTATGGCTACACCTTC
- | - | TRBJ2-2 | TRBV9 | CASSVGPRGTGELFF | TGTGCCAGCAGCGTAGGTCCTCGGGGCACCGGGGAGCTGTTTTTT
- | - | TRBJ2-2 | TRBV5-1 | CASSPPRAGNTGELFF | TGCGCCAGCAGCCCCCCGAGGGCGGGGAACACCGGGGAGCTGTTTTTT
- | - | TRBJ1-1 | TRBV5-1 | CASSLATGNTEAFF | TGCGCCAGCAGCTTGGCGACAGGGAACACTGAAGCTTTCTTT
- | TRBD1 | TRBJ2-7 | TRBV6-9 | CATYIMWPGQGFHEQYF | TGTGCCACCTATATTATGTGGCCGGGACAGGGGTTCCACGAGCAGTACTTC
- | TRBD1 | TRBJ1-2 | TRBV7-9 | CASSLGQGVNYGYTF | TGTGCCAGCAGCTTAGGACAGGGGGTAAACTATGGCTACACCTTC
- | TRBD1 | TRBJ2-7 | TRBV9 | CASSAEDRGRYEQYF | TGTGCCAGCAGCGCCGAGGACAGGGGGCGATACGAGCAGTACTTC
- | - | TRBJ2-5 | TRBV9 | CASSVDARQETQYF | TGTGCCAGCAGCGTAGATGCCAGACAAGAGACCCAGTACTTC
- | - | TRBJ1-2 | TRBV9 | CASSKRDPRDYGYTF | TGTGCCAGCAGCAAGCGGGACCCGCGAGACTATGGCTACACCTTC
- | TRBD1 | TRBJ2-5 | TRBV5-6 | CASSSGQGTQETQYF | TGTGCCAGCAGCTCCGGACAGGGTACGCAAGAGACCCAGTACTTC
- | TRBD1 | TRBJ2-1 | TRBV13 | CASSSQGASYNEQFF | TGTGCCAGCAGCTCACAGGGGGCATCCTACAATGAGCAGTTCTTC
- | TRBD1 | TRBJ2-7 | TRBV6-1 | CACIRDRGAYEQYF | TGTGCCTGCATCCGGGACAGGGGGGCGTACGAGCAGTACTTC
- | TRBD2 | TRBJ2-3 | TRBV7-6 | CASSLAIISGVDTQYF | TGTGCCAGCAGCTTAGCGATTATTAGCGGGGTGGATACGCAGTATTTT
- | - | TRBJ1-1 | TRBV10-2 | CASSDPGSNTEAFF | TGCGCCAGCAGTGACCCAGGTTCGAACACTGAAGCTTTCTTT
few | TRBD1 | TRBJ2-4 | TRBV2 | CASRRGGGAKNIQYF | TGTGCCAGCAGGCGAGGGGGCGGGGCCAAAAACATTCAGTACTTC
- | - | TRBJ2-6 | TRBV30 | CAWSVPPGSGANVLTF | TGTGCCTGGAGTGTACCCCCAGGGTCTGGGGCCAACGTCCTGACTTTC
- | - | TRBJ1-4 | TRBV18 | CASSPELNSRSEKLFF | TGTGCCAGCTCACCAGAGCTTAACAGCAGAAGTGAAAAACTGTTTTTT
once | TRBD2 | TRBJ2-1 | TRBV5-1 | CASSSTSGIFHEQFF | TGCGCCAGCAGCTCAACTAGCGGGATTTTTCATGAGCAGTTCTTC
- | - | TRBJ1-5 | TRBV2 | CASSDGQLFQPQHF | TGTGCCAGCAGTGACGGTCAACTATTTCAGCCCCAGCATTTT
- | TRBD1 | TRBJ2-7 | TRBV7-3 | CASSSHRGRPDEQYF | TGTGCCAGCAGCTCCCACAGGGGGCGCCCCGACGAGCAGTACTTC
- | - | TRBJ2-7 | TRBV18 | CASSRTWDTTYEQYF | TGTGCCAGCTCACGAACATGGGACACTACCTACGAGCAGTACTTC
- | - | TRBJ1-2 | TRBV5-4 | CATKAEGVDGYTF | TGTGCCACCAAGGCAGAGGGCGTGGATGGCTACACCTTC
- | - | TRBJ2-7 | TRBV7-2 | CASSLRDTSYEQYF | TGTGCCAGCAGCTTAAGGGACACGTCCTACGAGCAGTACTTC
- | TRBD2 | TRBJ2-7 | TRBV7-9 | CASSLVAGGYEQYF | TGTGCCAGCAGCTTAGTAGCGGGAGGTTACGAGCAGTACTTC
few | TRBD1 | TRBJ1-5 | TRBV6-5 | CASSYLGQGDQPQHF | TGTGCCAGCAGTTACCTGGGACAGGGGGATCAGCCCCAGCATTTT
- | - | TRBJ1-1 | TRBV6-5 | CASSFQGSTEAFF | TGTGCCAGCAGTTTCCAGGGGTCGACTGAAGCTTTCTTT
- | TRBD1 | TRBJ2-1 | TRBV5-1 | CASSSWTGIDEQFF | TGCGCCAGCAGCTCCTGGACAGGGATCGATGAGCAGTTCTTC
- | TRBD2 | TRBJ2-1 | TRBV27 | CASSTSGRAFNYEQFF | TGTGCCAGCAGTACCAGCGGGAGGGCCTTCAATTATGAGCAGTTCTTC
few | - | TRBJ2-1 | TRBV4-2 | CASSQDAGSRGHEQFF | TGTGCCAGCAGCCAAGATGCGGGTTCGAGAGGCCATGAGCAGTTCTTC
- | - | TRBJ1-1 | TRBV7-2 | CASSPSHDREAFF | TGTGCCAGCAGCCCGTCGCATGACAGAGAAGCTTTCTTT
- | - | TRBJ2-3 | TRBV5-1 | CASSLPGRASTDTQYF | TGCGCCAGCAGCTTGCCGGGCAGGGCTAGCACAGATACGCAGTATTTT
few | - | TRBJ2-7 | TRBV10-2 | CASSAVVAEQYF | TGCGCCAGCAGTGCGGTAGTAGCCGAGCAGTACTTC
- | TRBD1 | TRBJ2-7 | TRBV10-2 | CASSNTGTGGFYEQYF | TGCGCCAGCAGTAACACCGGGACAGGGGGCTTCTACGAGCAGTACTTC
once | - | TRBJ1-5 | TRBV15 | CATSIDRGQPQHF | TGTGCCACCAGCATTGACCGAGGGCAGCCCCAGCATTTT
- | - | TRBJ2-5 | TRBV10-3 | CAISESRSGPGAQYF | TGTGCCATCAGTGAGTCGAGAAGCGGTCCGGGGGCCCAGTACTTC
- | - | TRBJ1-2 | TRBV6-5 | CASSNPGFPGGYTF | TGTGCCAGCAGCAACCCCGGGTTCCCTGGAGGCTACACCTTC
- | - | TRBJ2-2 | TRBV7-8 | CASSRGGHTGELFF | TGTGCCAGCAGTAGGGGCGGACACACCGGGGAGCTGTTTTTT
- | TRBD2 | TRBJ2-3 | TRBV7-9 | CASSKGLAGGVGTDTQYF | TGTGCCAGCAGCAAGGGACTAGCGGGGGGAGTGGGCACAGATACGCAGTATTTT